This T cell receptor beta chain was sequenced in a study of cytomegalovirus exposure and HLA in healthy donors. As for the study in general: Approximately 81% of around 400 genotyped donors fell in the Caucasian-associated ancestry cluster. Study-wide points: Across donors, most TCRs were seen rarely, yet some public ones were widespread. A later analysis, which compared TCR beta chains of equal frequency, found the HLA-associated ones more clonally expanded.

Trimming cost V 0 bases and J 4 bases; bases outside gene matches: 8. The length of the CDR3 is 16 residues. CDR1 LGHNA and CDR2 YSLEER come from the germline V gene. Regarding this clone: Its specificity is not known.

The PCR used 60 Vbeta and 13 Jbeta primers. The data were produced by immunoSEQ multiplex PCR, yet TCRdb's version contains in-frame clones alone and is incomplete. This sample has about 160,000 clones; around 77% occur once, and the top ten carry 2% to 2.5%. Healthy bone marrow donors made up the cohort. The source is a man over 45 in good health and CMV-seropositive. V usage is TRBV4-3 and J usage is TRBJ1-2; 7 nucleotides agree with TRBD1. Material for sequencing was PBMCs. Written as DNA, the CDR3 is TGCGCCAGCAGCCAAGAAATAGGGGGCAATAGCTATGGCTACACCTTC. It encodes CASSQEIGGNSYGYTF.